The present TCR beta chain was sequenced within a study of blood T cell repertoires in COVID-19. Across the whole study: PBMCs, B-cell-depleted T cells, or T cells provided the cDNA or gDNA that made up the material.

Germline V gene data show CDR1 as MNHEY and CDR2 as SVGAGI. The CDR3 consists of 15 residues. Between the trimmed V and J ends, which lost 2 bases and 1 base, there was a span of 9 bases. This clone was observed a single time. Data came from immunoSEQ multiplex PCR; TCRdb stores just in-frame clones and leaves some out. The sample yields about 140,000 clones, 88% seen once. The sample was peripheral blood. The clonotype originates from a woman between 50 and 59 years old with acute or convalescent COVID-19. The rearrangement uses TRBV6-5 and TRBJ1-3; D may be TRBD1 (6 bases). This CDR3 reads CASSYTGSSGNTIYF. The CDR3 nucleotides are TGTGCCAGCAGTTACACAGGGTCGTCTGGAAACACCATATATTTT.